This T cell receptor (beta chain) was sequenced during a study of cytomegalovirus exposure and HLA in healthy donors. General study points: According to a subsequent analysis, TCR clusters identified in the first cohort showed a tendency to co-occur across the 100 to 150 validation repertoires. Rarity characterized most TCR sequences, yet some public TCRs appeared in many donors. A few CMV-associated chains were confirmed in vitro to be specific for CMV antigens. Reports described diagnosis of cytomegalovirus status by the classifier as highly specific and sensitive.

This CDR3 is 14 amino acids long. CDR1 and CDR2 (germline): MDHEN, SYDVKM. Trimming left V 6 bases short and J 5 bases short, with 15 bases between. In regard to this clone: Its matching antigen is unknown.

TCRdb's table, derived via immunoSEQ multiplex PCR, lists solely in-frame clones and lacks some. This sample yields over 200,000 clones, of which 85% to 90% are seen a single time; roughly 2.8% belongs to the top ten. Material for sequencing was PBMCs. The J gene is TRBJ2-3, the V gene TRBV28; tentative D call: TRBD2 (5 bases). The origin of this receptor is a young woman in good health and CMV-seronegative. The CDR3 spells CASSRTYRIDTQYF. Here the CDR3 DNA reads TGTGCCAGCAGCCGGACTTACAGAATAGATACGCAGTATTTT.